This T cell receptor beta chain was found in a study of cytomegalovirus exposure and HLA in healthy donors. Looking at the study overall: Roughly 180 million T cells yielded 117 million unique TCR beta sequences, as an earlier analysis found. Researchers found that approximately 85% of about 400 genotyped donors fell within the Caucasian-associated ancestry cluster. Study conclusions and caveats: The dataset shows that most TCR sequences were rare, while some public TCRs occurred in many donors. A later analysis by the authors found several of the most significant clusters apparently linked to common viral pathogens.

With regard to this clone: Its antigen is not identified.

PCR employed 60 Vbeta and 13 Jbeta primers. Libraries were prepared by immunoSEQ multiplex PCR; TCRdb keeps only in-frame clonotypes and omits some of them. There are under 150,000 clones in the sample; around 84% occur only once, and 5.5% to 8% lies in the top ten. The ends were cut back, 4 bases at V and 0 bases at J, with 13 bases in the middle. Germline CDR1 and CDR2: SGHRS and YFSETQ. The CDR3 runs to 15 residues. The receptor's source is a woman in her thirties or forties in good health and CMV-seronegative. The sample consisted of PBMCs. The genes are TRBV5-1 and TRBJ1-1, with D unclear. CDR3 amino acids: CASSETSTLNTEAFF. DNA for the CDR3: TGCGCCAGCAGCGAAACCAGTACACTGAACACTGAAGCTTTCTTT.